One sample yielded the 23 T cell receptor beta chains listed below, sequenced in a study of blood T cell repertoires in COVID-19 (dated by TCRdb to about 2020). The method was the immunoSEQ multiplex PCR assay. TCRdb stores this immuneACCESS table with in-frame sequences only. Part of the clones is absent; in the studies checked, under half of the shortfall reflects unresolved V genes, and no reason is known for the rest. A total of about 30,000 clones appear in this sample, around 88% of them only once. The ten biggest clones cover under 30% of the sample. Sequences were obtained from peripheral blood. Receptor source: a human donor in a cohort sampled during active COVID-19.

V gene TRBV5-6 combines with J gene TRBJ2-7; 7 nucleotides match TRBD1. This CDR3 has 13 amino acids. J gave up 5 bases and V 4 bases, and 6 bases lay outside the gene matches. Germline CDR1 reads SGHDT; CDR2 reads YYEEEE. The CDR3 spells CASSMQGVHEQYF. In DNA form, the CDR3 reads TGTGCCAGCAGCATGCAGGGGGTCCACGAGCAGTACTTC.

The chain recombines TRBV5-1 with TRBJ1-1, with 12 nucleotides matching TRBD1. The germline V gene encodes CDR1 SGHRS and CDR2 YFSETQ. J was trimmed by 5 bases and V by 4 bases; bases with no gene match: 12. There are 17 residues in the CDR3. The CDR3 reads CASSGAGTGGKKTEAFF. The CDR3 DNA is TGCGCCAGCAGCGGAGCCGGGACAGGGGGCAAGAAGACTGAAGCTTTCTTT. The variable domain in full, completed from reference TRBV5-1 and TRBJ1-1, reads KAGVTQTPRYLIKTRGQQVTLSCSPISGHRSVSWYQQTPGQGLQFLFEYFSETQRNKGNFPGRFSGRQFSNSRSEMNVSTLELGDSALYLCASSGAGTGGKKTEAFFGQGTRLTVV.

The chain carries TRBV5-1 and TRBJ2-5; possible D gene TRBD2, 5 bases. The CDR3 is 13 residues long. Germline-derived CDR1 and CDR2 are SGHRS and YFSETQ. Trimming cost V 4 bases and J 5 bases, with 12 bases left between them. CDR3 amino acids: CASSTGMAETQYF. The CDR3 DNA reads TGCGCCAGCAGCACCGGGATGGCGGAGACCCAGTACTTC.

The chain carries TRBV5-1 and TRBJ1-1, with TRBD1 identical over 9 bases. Germline V CDR1 and CDR2: SGHRS, YFSETQ. This CDR3 is built from 14 residues. Trimming at V came to 0 bases and at J to 7 bases, leaving 4 bases not matched to a gene. The CDR3 DNA reads as TGCGCCAGCAGCTTGGTTTTGACAGGGGGTGAAGCTTTCTTT. Protein product: CASSLVLTGGEAFF.

The rearrangement links TRBV6-6 to TRBJ1-2, with D unclear. The V and J ends lost 0 bases and 8 bases respectively, with 13 bases between them. CDR3 length: 14 residues. CDR1 is MNHNY and CDR2 is SVGAGI in the germline V gene (reference sequence). The CDR3 region is CASSYSRTGSGYTF. Here the CDR3 DNA reads TGTGCCAGCAGTTACTCCCGGACGGGGAGCGGCTACACCTTC.

The V and J genes are TRBV10-2 and TRBJ2-7; 10 bases are a match to TRBD1. Germline V CDR1 and CDR2: WSHSY, SAAADI. This CDR3 is built from 16 residues. V trimming: 2 bases; J trimming: 3 bases; junction bases outside the gene matches: 7. CDR3 protein: CASSETGTGALYEQYF. DNA of the CDR3: TGCGCCAGCAGTGAGACCGGGACAGGGGCCCTCTACGAGCAGTACTTC.

The genes are TRBV5-1 and TRBJ2-5; 7 positions agree with TRBD1. This CDR3 has 14 residues. V trimming: 0 bases; J trimming: 3 bases; junction bases outside the gene matches: 2. CDR1 and CDR2 from the germline V gene are SGHRS and YFSETQ. CDR3 coding DNA: TGCGCCAGCAGCTTGGGGGACAGTAAAGAGACCCAGTACTTC. Amino acid sequence: CASSLGDSKETQYF.

This clone turned up a few times. The chain employs TRBV7-8 and TRBJ1-4; 9 bases are a match to TRBD1. The CDR3 loop spans 14 amino acids. V dropped 5 bases and J dropped 8; count of bases not matched to a gene: 6. CDR1 is SGHVS and CDR2 is FQNEAQ in the germline V gene. The CDR3, as DNA: TGTGCCAGCAGCCTGGACAGGGGACGGGAAAAACTGTTTTTT. Residues: CASSLDRGREKLFF.

By share, this clone counts as medium-sized (0.01 to 0.1%). The chain employs TRBV7-9 and TRBJ2-3; 7 bases agree with TRBD2. This CDR3 comprises 15 residues. V lost 5 bases to trimming and J lost 1 base; unmatched junction nucleotides: 6. Germline V gene sequence: CDR1 SEHNR, CDR2 FQNEAQ (reference sequence). The CDR3 nucleotides are TGTGCCAGCAGCCCCCAAAGCGGGGGCACAGATACGCAGTATTTT. It encodes CASSPQSGGTDTQYF.

The rearrangement uses TRBV6-2 or TRBV6-3 and TRBJ1-3; 10 bases align to TRBD1. Losses at the gene ends were 4 bases for V and 4 bases for J; bases not matched to a gene: 7. Germline V gene data show CDR1 as MNHEY and CDR2 as SVGEGT. The CDR3 is 16 amino acids. CDR3 sequence (DNA): TGTGCCAGCAGTTGGGGACAGGGGAACGCAGGAAACACCATATATTTT. Its protein is CASSWGQGNAGNTIYF.

Comment on this clone: A read error may account for a junction end that differs from germline. The chain recombines TRBV7-7 with TRBJ2-5, with D possibly being TRBD1 (7 bases). This CDR3 spans 15 amino acids. Germline CDR1 and CDR2: SSHAT and FNYEAQ (reference sequence). The CDR3 region is CASSLAIEGAETQYF. The CDR3, as DNA: TGTGCTAGCAGCCTAGCGATTGAGGGGGCAGAGACCCAGTACTTC.

This clone showed up just once. The V gene is TRBV18, the J gene TRBJ2-7, with TRBD2 identical over 8 bases. The junction had 9 bases not matched to a gene; V was cut back by 7 bases and J by 4 bases. This CDR3 is 14 amino acids long. Germline-derived CDR1 and CDR2 are KGHSH and LQKENI. The CDR3 protein is CASYPGGGQYEQYF. DNA for the CDR3: TGTGCCAGCTACCCCGGGGGGGGGCAATACGAGCAGTACTTC.

The CDR3 region has the DNA TGTGCCAGCAGTCACCTTCCAGCCGGGGAGCTGTTTTTT. It codes for CASSHLPAGELFF. The gene calls are TRBV12-3 or TRBV12-4 and TRBJ2-2, with D unclear. V lost 5 bases and J lost 6, with 10 bases in between. This CDR3 has 13 amino acids.

V and J are TRBV30 and TRBJ2-3; D might be TRBD2 (5 bases). The CDR3 covers 14 residues. The ends were cut back, 4 bases at V and 4 bases at J, with 15 bases in the middle. In germline, CDR1 is GTSNPN, CDR2 SVGIG (reference sequence). CDR3 coding DNA: TGTGCCTGGACAGCGGTCAGCCCTCCAGATACGCAGTATTTT. Its translation is CAWTAVSPPDTQYF.

In nucleotides, the CDR3 is TGTGCCAGCAGCGCCTCACAGGGGGCTGGCAATCAGCCCCAGCATTTT. Its protein product is CASSASQGAGNQPQHF. The V call is TRBV7-9, the J call TRBJ1-5, with 9 bases aligning to TRBD1. Germline V gives CDR1 SEHNR, CDR2 FQNEAQ (reference sequence). J gave up 2 bases and V 5 bases, and 7 bases lay outside the gene matches. There are 16 residues in the CDR3.

The V call is TRBV10-2, the J call TRBJ1-3, with D hard to call. Trimming took off 9 bases at V and 0 bases at J, with 15 bases between the two ends. The V gene's germline CDR1 is WSHSY and CDR2 SAAADI. There are 15 residues in the CDR3. CDR3 coding DNA: TGCGCCAGTACACTTGGACTGGACTCTGGAAACACCATATATTTT. Residues: CASTLGLDSGNTIYF.

The chain links TRBV5-1 to TRBJ2-1, with D possibly TRBD2 on 5 matching bases. Germline CDR1 reads SGHRS; CDR2 reads YFSETQ. Trimming took off 0 bases at V and 2 bases at J, with 15 bases between the two ends. CDR3 size: 17 residues. The CDR3 nucleotides are TGCGCCAGCAGCTTGGCGTTCCAGACGGGGACCTACAATGAGCAGTTCTTC. It encodes CASSLAFQTGTYNEQFF.

This chain uses TRBV5-5 with TRBJ2-2; TRBD1 agrees at 7 bases. V was pared by 4 bases and J by 1 base, with 4 bases of the junction left unmatched. The CDR3 runs 15 residues. From germline, CDR1 is SGHKS and CDR2 YYEKEE (reference sequence). The CDR3 DNA is TGTGCCAGCAGCCGACAGGGAGTGAACACCGGGGAGCTGTTTTTT. This translates into CASSRQGVNTGELFF. The entire variable domain, with the rest obtained from reference TRBV5-5 and TRBJ2-2, is as follows: DAGVTQSPTHLIKTRGQQVTLRCSPISGHKSVSWYQQVLGQGPQFIFQYYEKEERGRGNFPDRFSARQFPNYSSELNVNALLLGDSALYLCASSRQGVNTGELFFGEGSRLTVL.

This clone showed up just a few times. Within the sample, other DNA sequences also encode this same CDR3. The chain has TRBV7-9 and TRBJ2-7; no reliable D call. This CDR3 contains 12 residues. Trimming shortened V by 6 bases and J by 3 bases, and 9 bases separated the two germline ends. CDR1 is SEHNR, CDR2 FQNEAQ, per germline (reference sequence). The CDR3 here is CASSSTGYEQYF. The CDR3 nucleotides read TGTGCCAGCAGTTCCACGGGCTACGAGCAGTACTTC.

The CDR3 here is CSADTGGGQYF. CDR3 sequence (DNA): TGCAGTGCCGATACAGGGGGAGGACAGTACTTC. The chain uses TRBV20-1 and TRBJ2-5, with 8 bases aligning to TRBD1. V trimming: 6 bases; J trimming: 11 bases; junction bases outside the gene matches: 8. Germline assignment: CDR1 DFQATT and CDR2 SNEGSKA (reference sequence). This CDR3 comprises 11 residues.

Only a few counts were recorded for this clone. This chain joins TRBV7-8 and TRBJ1-5; 7 nucleotides line up with TRBD1. V lost 3 bases, J lost 7 bases, and 6 bases stayed unmatched. The CDR3 runs to 14 residues. In germline, CDR1 is SGHVS, CDR2 FQNEAQ. CDR3 protein: CASSFDRVGQPQHF. CDR3 coding DNA: TGTGCCAGCAGCTTCGACAGGGTCGGGCAGCCCCAGCATTTT.

This sequence joins TRBV3-1 (or the pseudogene TRBV3-2) and TRBJ2-1; 12 bases agree with TRBD2. V was pared by 3 bases and J by 3 bases, with 0 bases of the junction left unmatched. The CDR3 runs to 15 residues. The germline gives CDR1 LGHDT, CDR2 YNNKEL (reference sequence). The CDR3 DNA reads as TGTGCCAGCAGCCAGACTAGCGGGGGCTACAATGAGCAGTTCTTC. Its protein is CASSQTSGGYNEQFF.

The chain combines TRBV13 with TRBJ1-6; possible D gene TRBD1, 5 bases. The CDR3 length is 14 residues. Germline V gene lookup returns CDR1 PRHDT and CDR2 FYEKMQ (reference sequence). V was clipped by 0 bases and J by 5 bases, with 5 bases between them. CDR3 sequence reads: CASSLGTDNSPLHF. Written as DNA, the CDR3 is TGTGCCAGCAGCTTAGGGACAGATAATTCACCCCTCCACTTT. The full variable domain, completed using reference TRBV13 and TRBJ1-6, is AAGVIQSPRHLIKEKRETATLKCYPIPRHDTVYWYQQGPGQDPQFLISFYEKMQSDKGSIPDRFSAQQFSDYHSELNMSSLELGDSALYFCASSLGTDNSPLHFGNGTRLTVT.